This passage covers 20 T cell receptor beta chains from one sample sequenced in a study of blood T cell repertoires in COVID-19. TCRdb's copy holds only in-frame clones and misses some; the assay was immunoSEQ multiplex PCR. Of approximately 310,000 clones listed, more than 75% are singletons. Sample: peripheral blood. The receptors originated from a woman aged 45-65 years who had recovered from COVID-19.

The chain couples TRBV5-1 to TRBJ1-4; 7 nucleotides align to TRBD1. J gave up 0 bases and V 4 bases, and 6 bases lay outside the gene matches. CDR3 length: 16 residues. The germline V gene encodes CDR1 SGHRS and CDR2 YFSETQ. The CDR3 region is CASSLGTATTNEKLFF. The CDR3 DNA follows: TGCGCCAGCAGCCTGGGGACAGCCACAACTAATGAAAAACTGTTTTTT.

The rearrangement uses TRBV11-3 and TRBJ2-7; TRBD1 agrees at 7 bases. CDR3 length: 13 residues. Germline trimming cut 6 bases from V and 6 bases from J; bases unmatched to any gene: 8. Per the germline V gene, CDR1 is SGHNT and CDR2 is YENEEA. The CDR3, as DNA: TGTGCCAGCAGTTCCAACCGGGACAGCGAGCAGTACTTC. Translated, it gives CASSSNRDSEQYF.

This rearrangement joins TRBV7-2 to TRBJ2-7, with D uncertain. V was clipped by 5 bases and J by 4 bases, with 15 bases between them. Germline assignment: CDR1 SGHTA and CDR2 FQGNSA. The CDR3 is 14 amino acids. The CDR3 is CASSPIRSQYEQYF. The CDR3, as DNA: TGTGCCAGCAGCCCCATCAGATCCCAATACGAGCAGTACTTC. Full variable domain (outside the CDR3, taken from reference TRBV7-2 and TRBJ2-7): GAGVSQSPSNKVTEKGKDVELRCDPISGHTALYWYRQSLGQGLEFLIYFQGNSAPDKSGLPSDRFSAERTGGSVSTLTIQRTQQEDSAVYLCASSPIRSQYEQYFGPGTRLTVT.

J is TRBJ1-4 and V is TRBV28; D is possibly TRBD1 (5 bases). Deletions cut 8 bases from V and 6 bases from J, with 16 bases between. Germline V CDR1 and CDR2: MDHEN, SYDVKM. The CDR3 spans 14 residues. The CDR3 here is CASGSGFRDEKLFF. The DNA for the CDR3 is TGTGCCAGCGGTTCAGGGTTTCGGGATGAAAAACTGTTTTTT. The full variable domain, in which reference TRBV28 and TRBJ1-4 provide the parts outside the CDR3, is DVKVTQSSRYLVKRTGEKVFLECVQDMDHENMFWYRQDPGLGLRLIYFSYDVKMKEKGDIPEGYSVSREKKERFSLILESASTNQTSMYLCASGSGFRDEKLFFGSGTQLSVL.

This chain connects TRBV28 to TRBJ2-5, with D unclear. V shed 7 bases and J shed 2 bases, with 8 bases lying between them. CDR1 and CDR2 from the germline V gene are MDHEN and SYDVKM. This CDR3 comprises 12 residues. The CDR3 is CASTPGQETQYF. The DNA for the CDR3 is TGTGCCAGCACCCCCGGGCAAGAGACCCAGTACTTC.

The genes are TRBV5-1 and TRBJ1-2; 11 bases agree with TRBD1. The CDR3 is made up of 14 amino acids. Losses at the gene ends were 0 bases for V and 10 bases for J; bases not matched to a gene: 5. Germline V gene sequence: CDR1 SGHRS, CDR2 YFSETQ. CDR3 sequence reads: CASSLDPGQGAYTF. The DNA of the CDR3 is TGCGCCAGCAGCTTGGATCCCGGACAGGGGGCCTACACCTTC.

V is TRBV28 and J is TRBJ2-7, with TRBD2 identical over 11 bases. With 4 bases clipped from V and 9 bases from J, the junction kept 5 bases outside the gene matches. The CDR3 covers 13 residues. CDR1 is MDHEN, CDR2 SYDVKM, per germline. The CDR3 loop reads CASSSGTSGSQYF. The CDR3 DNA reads TGTGCCAGCAGTTCCGGGACTAGCGGATCGCAGTACTTC.

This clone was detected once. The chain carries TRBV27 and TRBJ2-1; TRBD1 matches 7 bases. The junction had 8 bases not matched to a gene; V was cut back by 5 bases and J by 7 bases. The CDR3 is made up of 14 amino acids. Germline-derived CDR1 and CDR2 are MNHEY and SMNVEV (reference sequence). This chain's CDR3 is CASSVDRVNNEQFF. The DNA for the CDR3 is TGTGCCAGCAGTGTCGACAGGGTTAATAATGAGCAGTTCTTC.

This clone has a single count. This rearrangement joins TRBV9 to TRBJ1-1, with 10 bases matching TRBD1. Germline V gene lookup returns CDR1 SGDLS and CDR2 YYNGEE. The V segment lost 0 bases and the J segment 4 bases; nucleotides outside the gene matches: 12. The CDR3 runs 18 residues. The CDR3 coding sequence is TGTGCCAGCAGCGTAGGAGCGGGACAGGGGTATAGTGGCACTGAAGCTTTCTTT. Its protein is CASSVGAGQGYSGTEAFF. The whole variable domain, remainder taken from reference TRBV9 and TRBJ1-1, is DSGVTQTPKHLITATGQRVTLRCSPRSGDLSVYWYQQSLDQGLQFLIQYYNGEERAKGNILERFSAQQFPDLHSELNLSSLELGDSALYFCASSVGAGQGYSGTEAFFGQGTRLTVV.

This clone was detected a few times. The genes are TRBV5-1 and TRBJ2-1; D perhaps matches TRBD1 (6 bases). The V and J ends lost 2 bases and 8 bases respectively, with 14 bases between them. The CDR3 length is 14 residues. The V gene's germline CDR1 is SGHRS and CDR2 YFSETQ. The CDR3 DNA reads TGCGCCAGCAGCTTCGGGTCATCAGGGGATGAGCAGTTCTTC. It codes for CASSFGSSGDEQFF.

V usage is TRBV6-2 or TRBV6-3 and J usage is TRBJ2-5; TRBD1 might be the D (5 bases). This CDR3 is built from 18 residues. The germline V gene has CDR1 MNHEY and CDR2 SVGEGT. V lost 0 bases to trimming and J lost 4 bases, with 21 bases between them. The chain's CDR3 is CASSYSFGHGEYPETQYF. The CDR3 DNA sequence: TGTGCCAGCAGTTACTCATTCGGACACGGAGAGTATCCAGAGACCCAGTACTTC.

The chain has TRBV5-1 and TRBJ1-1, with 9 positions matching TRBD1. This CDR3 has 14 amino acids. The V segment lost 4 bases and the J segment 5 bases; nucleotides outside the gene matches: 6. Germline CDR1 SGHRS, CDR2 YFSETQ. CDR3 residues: CASSTTGGWTEAFF. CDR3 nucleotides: TGCGCCAGCAGCACCACAGGGGGCTGGACTGAAGCTTTCTTT.

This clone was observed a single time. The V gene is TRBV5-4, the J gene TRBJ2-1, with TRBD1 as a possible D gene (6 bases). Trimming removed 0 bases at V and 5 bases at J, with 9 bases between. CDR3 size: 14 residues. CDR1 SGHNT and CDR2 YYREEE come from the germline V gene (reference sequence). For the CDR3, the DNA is TGTGCCAGCAGCTTGGACAGGGTGAACAATGAGCAGTTCTTC. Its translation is CASSLDRVNNEQFF.

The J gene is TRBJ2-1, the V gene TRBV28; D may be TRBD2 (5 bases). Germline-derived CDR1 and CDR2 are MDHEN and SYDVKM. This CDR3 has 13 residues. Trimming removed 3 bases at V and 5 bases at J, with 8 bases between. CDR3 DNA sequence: TGTGCCAGCAGTTTCGGACTGAACAATGAGCAGTTCTTC. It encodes CASSFGLNNEQFF.

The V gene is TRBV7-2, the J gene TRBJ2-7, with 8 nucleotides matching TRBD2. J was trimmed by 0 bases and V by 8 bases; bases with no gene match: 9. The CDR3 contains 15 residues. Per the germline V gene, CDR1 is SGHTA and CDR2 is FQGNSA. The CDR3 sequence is CASELDSGSSYEQYF. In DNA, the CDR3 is TGTGCCAGCGAACTTGACAGCGGGAGCTCCTACGAGCAGTACTTC.

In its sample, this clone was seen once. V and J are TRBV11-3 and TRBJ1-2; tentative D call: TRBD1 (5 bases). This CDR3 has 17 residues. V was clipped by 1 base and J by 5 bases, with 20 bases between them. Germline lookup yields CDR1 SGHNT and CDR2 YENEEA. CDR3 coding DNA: TGTGCCAGCAGCTTAGTGCCAGGGATAAAAGATATTTATGGCTACACCTTC. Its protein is CASSLVPGIKDIYGYTF.

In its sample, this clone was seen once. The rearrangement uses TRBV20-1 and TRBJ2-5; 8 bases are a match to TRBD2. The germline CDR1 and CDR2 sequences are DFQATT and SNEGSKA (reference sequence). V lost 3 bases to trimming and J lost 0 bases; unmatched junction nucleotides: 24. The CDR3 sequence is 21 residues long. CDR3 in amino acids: CSASDIVTITKRESHQETQYF. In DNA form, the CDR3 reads TGCAGTGCTAGTGACATCGTTACAATAACTAAGCGGGAGAGCCACCAAGAGACCCAGTACTTC.

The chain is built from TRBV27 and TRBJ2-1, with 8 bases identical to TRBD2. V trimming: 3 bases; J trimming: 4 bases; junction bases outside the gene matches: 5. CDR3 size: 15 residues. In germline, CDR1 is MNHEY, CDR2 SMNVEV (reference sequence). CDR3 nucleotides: TGTGCCAGCAGTTTTTCAAGCGGGGGTTACAATGAGCAGTTCTTC. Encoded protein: CASSFSSGGYNEQFF.

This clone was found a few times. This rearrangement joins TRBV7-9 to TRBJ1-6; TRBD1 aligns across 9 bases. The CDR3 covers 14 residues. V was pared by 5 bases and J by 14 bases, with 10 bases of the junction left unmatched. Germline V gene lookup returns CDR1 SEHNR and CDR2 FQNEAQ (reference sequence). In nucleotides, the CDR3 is TGTGCCAGCAGCACGGACAGGGGCCAGTCAGCCCTCCACTTT. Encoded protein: CASSTDRGQSALHF. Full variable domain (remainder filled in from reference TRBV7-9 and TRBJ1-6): DTGVSQNPRHKITKRGQNVTFRCDPISEHNRLYWYRQTLGQGPEFLTYFQNEAQLEKSRLLSDRFSAERPKGSFSTLEIQRTEQGDSAMYLCASSTDRGQSALHFGNGTRLTVT.

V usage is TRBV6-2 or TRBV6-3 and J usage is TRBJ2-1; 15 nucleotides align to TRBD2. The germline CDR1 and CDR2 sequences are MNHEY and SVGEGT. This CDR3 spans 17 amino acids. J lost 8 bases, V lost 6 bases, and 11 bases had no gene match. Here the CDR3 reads CASSYGTSGGPWDEQFF. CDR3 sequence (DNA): TGTGCCAGCAGCTATGGGACTAGCGGGGGGCCGTGGGATGAGCAGTTCTTC.